Each of the 19 T cell receptor beta chains below was sequenced from the same sample in a study of OX40 agonist ivuxolimab in advanced cancers. TCRdb's table, derived via immunoSEQ multiplex PCR, lists solely in-frame clones and lacks some. The table includes 130,000 or so clones, 85% to 95% detected once. The sequencing used CD4+ or CD8+ T cells sorted from blood, collected in a trial of the OX40 agonist ivuxolimab. These receptors all stem from an adult with an advanced solid tumor such as melanoma, head and neck, liver or kidney cancer.

The rearrangement joins TRBV16 to TRBJ1-4; TRBD1 aligns across 7 bases. The CDR3 totals 15 residues. Unmatched junction bases numbered 7, after V lost 1 base and J lost 8 bases. Germline V gene data show CDR1 as KGHSY and CDR2 as FQNENV. The DNA of the CDR3 is TGTGCCAGCAGCCAATTAGATCCCAGGGGGGAAAAACTGTTTTTT. As protein: CASSQLDPRGEKLFF.

This chain connects TRBV7-2 to TRBJ2-7, with 13 bases that match TRBD2. J lost 3 bases, V lost 6 bases, and 5 bases had no gene match. This CDR3 has 15 residues. Per the germline V gene, CDR1 is SGHTA and CDR2 is FQGNSA. The CDR3 loop is CASSPGTSGNYEQYF. The DNA for the CDR3 is TGTGCCAGCAGTCCTGGGACTAGCGGGAACTACGAGCAGTACTTC.

V is TRBV6-5 and J is TRBJ1-1; no clear D. With 5 bases removed from V and 6 bases from J, the gap between germline ends came to 7 bases. The CDR3 is 11 residues long. CDR1 is MNHEY and CDR2 is SVGAGI in the germline V gene. For the CDR3, the DNA is TGTGCCAGCAGTCGGGAGTCTGAAGCTTTCTTT. Residues: CASSRESEAFF.

V gene TRBV28 combines with J gene TRBJ2-1; 8 positions match TRBD2. CDR3 length: 18 amino acids. Germline trimming cut 6 bases from V and 0 bases from J; bases unmatched to any gene: 13. In germline, CDR1 is MDHEN, CDR2 SYDVKM. The CDR3, as DNA: TGTGCCAGCAGCACCTCCCCTTTAGCGGGAAGCTCCTACAATGAGCAGTTCTTC. Its protein is CASSTSPLAGSSYNEQFF.

J is TRBJ2-1 and V is TRBV19; 13 nucleotides line up with TRBD2. This CDR3 has 16 amino acids. V shed 3 bases, J shed 8 bases, and the junction held 7 bases outside the gene matches. Per the germline V gene, CDR1 is LNHDA and CDR2 is SQIVND (reference sequence). CDR3 residues: CASSIPTSGGFYEQFF. Written as DNA, the CDR3 is TGTGCCAGTAGTATCCCGACTAGCGGGGGGTTCTATGAGCAGTTCTTC.

The rearrangement links TRBV27 to TRBJ2-5; D is ambiguous. The CDR3 has 14 amino acids. V was cut by 4 bases and J by 5 bases, with 14 bases left in between. CDR1 MNHEY and CDR2 SMNVEV come from the germline V gene (reference sequence). The CDR3 spells CASSSLGAAETQYF. The CDR3 region has the DNA TGTGCCAGCAGTTCCCTGGGTGCCGCGGAGACCCAGTACTTC.

The chain couples TRBV29-1 to TRBJ2-3; 7 nucleotides line up with TRBD1. The CDR3 contains 14 residues. Germline V lookup: CDR1 SQVTM, CDR2 ANQGSEA. The junction had 5 bases not matched to a gene; V was cut back by 4 bases and J by 1 base. CDR3 nucleotide sequence: TGCAGCGTTGGTCCCGGACAGGGCACAGATACGCAGTATTTT. It codes for CSVGPGQGTDTQYF.

The chain combines TRBV7-3 with TRBJ2-3; unclear D gene. V was shortened by 4 bases and J by 4 bases, with 9 bases between the two germline ends. Per the germline V gene, CDR1 is SGHTA and CDR2 is FQGTGA. The CDR3 extends over 13 amino acids. The CDR3 nucleotides read TGTGCCAGCAGCTCCCGGTTAGCAGATACGCAGTATTTT. It codes for CASSSRLADTQYF.

The chain couples TRBV5-1 to TRBJ1-2, with unresolved D. V lost 0 bases and J lost 3, with 15 bases in between. Germline V CDR1 and CDR2: SGHRS, YFSETQ. The CDR3 is 16 residues long. The chain's CDR3 is CASSLGGMKRDYGYTF. The CDR3 DNA sequence: TGCGCCAGCAGCTTGGGGGGTATGAAGAGAGACTATGGCTACACCTTC.

The chain joins TRBV9 to TRBJ2-2; TRBD1 is a possible D gene (5 bases). This CDR3 has 15 residues. V was cut by 7 bases and J by 4 bases, with 17 bases left in between. Germline assignment: CDR1 SGDLS and CDR2 YYNGEE. The CDR3 reads CASQRTSSSTGELFF. CDR3 coding DNA: TGTGCCAGCCAGAGGACATCTTCGAGCACCGGGGAGCTGTTTTTT. The complete variable domain, with remaining parts taken from reference TRBV9 and TRBJ2-2, reads DSGVTQTPKHLITATGQRVTLRCSPRSGDLSVYWYQQSLDQGLQFLIQYYNGEERAKGNILERFSAQQFPDLHSELNLSSLELGDSALYFCASQRTSSSTGELFFGEGSRLTVL.

The rearrangement joins TRBV19 to TRBJ2-5; D not certain. The ends were cut back, 2 bases at V and 4 bases at J, with 2 bases in the middle. Germline V gives CDR1 LNHDA, CDR2 SQIVND (reference sequence). The CDR3 has 11 amino acids. The CDR3 loop reads CASSIRETQYF. The CDR3 region has the DNA TGTGCCAGTAGTATAAGAGAGACCCAGTACTTC.

The V and J genes are TRBV7-9 and TRBJ2-3; 10 bases map to TRBD2. The length of the CDR3 is 17 residues. CDR1 is SEHNR and CDR2 is FQNEAQ in the germline V gene (reference sequence). Trimming took 3 bases from V and 2 from J; bases not matched to a gene: 8. CDR3 sequence reads: CASSLSSLAGLTDTQYF. In DNA form, the CDR3 reads TGTGCCAGCAGCTTGAGTTCACTAGCGGGACTCACAGATACGCAGTATTTT. The whole variable domain, remainder taken from reference TRBV7-9 and TRBJ2-3, is DTGVSQNPRHKITKRGQNVTFRCDPISEHNRLYWYRQTLGQGPEFLTYFQNEAQLEKSRLLSDRFSAERPKGSFSTLEIQRTEQGDSAMYLCASSLSSLAGLTDTQYFGPGTRLTVL.

The chain has TRBV28 and TRBJ1-2, with D uncertain. The V gene lost 4 bases and the J gene lost 2 bases, with 8 bases spanning the gap. This CDR3 comprises 13 residues. Germline CDR1 is MDHEN and CDR2 is SYDVKM. The DNA of the CDR3 is TGTGCCAGCAGTTCGGGCCTAAACTATGGCTACACCTTC. As protein: CASSSGLNYGYTF.

This sequence joins TRBV2 and TRBJ2-4, with D perhaps TRBD1 (7 bases). CDR3 length: 14 amino acids. Trimming removed 2 bases from V and 11 bases from J, with 16 bases in between. The germline gives CDR1 SNHLY, CDR2 FYNNEI. The CDR3 here is CASSETGGTAFQYF. As DNA, the CDR3 is TGTGCCAGCAGTGAAACTGGGGGGACAGCTTTTCAGTACTTC.

The chain employs TRBV6-1 and TRBJ2-5; 8 bases are shared with TRBD2. This CDR3 has 14 amino acids. CDR1 MNHNS and CDR2 SASEGT come from the germline V gene. V gave up 5 bases and J gave up 10 bases; unmatched junction bases: 12. The CDR3 DNA reads TGTGCCAGCAGTAGCGGGGGCCGGGGTTTTGGCCAGTACTTC. Protein: CASSSGGRGFGQYF.

This CDR3 is CASSSGRRSTDTQYF. The CDR3 coding sequence is TGTGCCAGTAGTTCGGGGCGGAGAAGCACAGATACGCAGTATTTT. The gene calls are TRBV19 and TRBJ2-3; D tentatively reads TRBD1 or TRBD2 (5 bases each). The CDR3 totals 15 residues. The V end lost 5 bases, the J end lost 0 bases, and 12 bases lay between the germline ends. The germline CDR1 and CDR2 sequences are LNHDA and SQIVND (reference sequence).

V usage is TRBV6-5 and J usage is TRBJ2-1; no definite D call. The CDR3 runs to 13 residues. Germline V gene lookup returns CDR1 MNHEY and CDR2 SVGAGI. V was clipped by 4 bases and J by 5 bases, with 9 bases between them. The CDR3 nucleotides read TGTGCCAGCAGTTCTCCTACTAACAATGAGCAGTTCTTC. Its translation is CASSSPTNNEQFF.

J is TRBJ2-1 and V is TRBV9; D may be TRBD1 or TRBD2 (5 bases each). Germline V gives CDR1 SGDLS, CDR2 YYNGEE. The CDR3 contains 16 residues. The V end was cut by 0 bases, the J end by 2 bases, with 12 bases between. This CDR3 reads CASSVGIGAAYNEQFF. The CDR3 coding sequence is TGTGCCAGCAGCGTAGGAATCGGGGCAGCCTACAATGAGCAGTTCTTC.

V gene TRBV6-6 combines with J gene TRBJ2-6, with D tentatively TRBD1 (5 bases). The CDR3 spans 16 residues. Germline values: CDR1 MNHNY, CDR2 SVGAGI (reference sequence). V was cut by 4 bases and J by 0 bases, with 10 bases left in between. CDR3 residues: CASSSRQSSGANVLTF. The CDR3 DNA sequence: TGTGCCAGCAGTTCCCGACAGAGCTCTGGGGCCAACGTCCTGACTTTC.